This TCR beta chain was retrieved from a study of shared clonotypes between healthy human individuals. Study-level background: Each donor's CD8 memory used one plate, CD8 naive two, each CD4 subset three.

Here immunoSEQ multiplex PCR was the method, and the copy in TCRdb shows in-frame clones only, minus some. This sample carries millions of clones, about 95% of them seen once, and the ten largest clones take 0.85% to 1.3%. This clone is a singleton in its sample. The antigen is unknown. The naive CD8 fraction comprised CD45RO-negative cells positively selected for CCR7 and excluded terminally differentiated effector memory CD45RA+ cells. Study results and limitations: On the whole, naive subsets had larger estimated richness than memory subsets had.

This receptor was taken from a young man in good health. The sequenced sample was naive CD8+ T cells sorted from blood.

The DNA for the CDR3 is TGTGCCAGCAGCTCCGGACTAGCGGGGGGGCTGACAGATACGCAGTATTTT. This gives the protein CASSSGLAGGLTDTQYF. The J gene is TRBJ2-3, the V gene TRBV9, with 15 nucleotides matching TRBD2. This CDR3 region has 17 residues. Germline V gives CDR1 SGDLS, CDR2 YYNGEE. V gave up 4 bases and J gave up 3 bases; unmatched junction bases: 6.